The 24 T cell receptor beta chains given below trace back to one sample, sequenced in a study of human T cells and chemical hapten exposure. In TCRdb, the RACE reads were re-called with MiXCR into one record per CDR3 protein. The profile shows about 120,000 distinct CDR3 sequences, approximately 15% of them singletons. The time point was: pre-sensitization, week 0. Noted treatment: therapeutic diphenylcyclopropenone sensitization with weekly scalp DPC. The source was whole blood, collected in connection with sensitization to the hapten diphenylcyclopropenone (DPC). All receptors come from a woman in her late teens or twenties with alopecia areata. Some clones in this sample may be carry-over from other donors' samples.

This chain connects TRBV28 to TRBJ2-3; D is uncertain. Germline assignment: CDR1 MDHEN and CDR2 SYDVKM. The CDR3 is 12 residues long. V was clipped by 5 bases and J by 4 bases, with 7 bases between them. The CDR3 loop is CASSPVADTQYF. The CDR3 coding sequence is TGTGCCAGCAGTCCCGTAGCAGATACGCAGTATTTT. Full variable domain (outside the CDR3, taken from reference TRBV28 and TRBJ2-3): DVKVTQSSRYLVKRTGEKVFLECVQDMDHENMFWYRQDPGLGLRLIYFSYDVKMKEKGDIPEGYSVSREKKERFSLILESASTNQTSMYLCASSPVADTQYFGPGTRLTVL.

The chain links TRBV12-2 to TRBJ2-1. TRBV12-2 is a pseudogene. This CDR3 contains 11 residues. The CDR3 spells CASRLCHEQFF. The CDR3 coding sequence is TGTGCAAGTCGCTTATGCCATGAGCAGTTCTTC.

About this clonotype itself: Since a much larger clone is just one base distant, this may be a read error. Here the CDR3 DNA reads TGTGCCAGCACTGAATATTCGGGTAGCACTGAAGCTTTCTTT. Its protein product is CASTEYSGSTEAFF. The J gene is TRBJ1-1, the V gene TRBV25-1; D unresolved. Germline CDR1 MGHDK, CDR2 SYGVNS. This CDR3 is built from 14 residues.

This sequence joins TRBV13 and TRBJ2-1; weak D call: TRBD1 (6 bases). CDR3 size: 17 residues. Between the trimmed V and J ends, which lost 0 bases and 3 bases, there was a span of 15 bases. The germline V gene encodes CDR1 PRHDT and CDR2 FYEKMQ (reference sequence). CDR3 sequence reads: CASSLGSQGVFYNEQFF. DNA of the CDR3: TGTGCCAGCAGCTTAGGGTCACAGGGAGTGTTCTACAATGAGCAGTTCTTC.

The chain links TRBV29-1 to TRBJ2-7; D may be TRBD2 (6 bases). This CDR3 has 12 amino acids. V was cut by 5 bases and J by 3 bases, with 11 bases left in between. The germline CDR1 and CDR2 sequences are SQVTM and ANQGSEA. The CDR3 region has the DNA TGCAGCGTTACGCAGGGAGGCTACGAGCAGTACTTC. Its protein is CSVTQGGYEQYF.

This rearrangement joins TRBV29-1 to TRBJ2-5; TRBD2 matches 13 bases. The germline gives CDR1 SQVTM, CDR2 ANQGSEA. The CDR3 has 13 residues. The junction had 8 bases not matched to a gene; V was cut back by 6 bases and J by 10 bases. The CDR3 is CSVRTSGGHLQYF. For the CDR3, the DNA is TGCAGCGTCCGGACTAGCGGGGGTCACCTCCAGTACTTC.

The CDR3 coding sequence is TGTGCCAGCAGCCCAAAGGGGGCCCTCTCCTACAATGAGCAGTTCTTC. Its protein is CASSPKGALSYNEQFF. The V call is TRBV7-9, the J call TRBJ2-1; TRBD1 aligns across 7 bases. Looked up from germline, CDR1 is SEHNR and CDR2 is FQNEAQ (reference sequence). The junction had 7 bases not matched to a gene; V was cut back by 5 bases and J by 0 bases. CDR3 length: 16 amino acids.

The CDR3 is CSASEGQSNEKLFF. The CDR3 DNA follows: TGCAGTGCTAGTGAGGGACAGTCGAATGAAAAACTGTTTTTT. V is TRBV20-1 and J is TRBJ1-4; TRBD1 agrees at 7 bases. The CDR3 loop spans 14 amino acids. Trimming removed 3 bases from V and 5 bases from J; junction bases left unmatched: 6. Per the germline V gene, CDR1 is DFQATT and CDR2 is SNEGSKA (reference sequence).

The CDR3 protein is CASSRSSGGPLADTQYF. The CDR3 coding sequence is TGTGCCAGCAGCCGCAGTAGCGGGGGGCCCTTGGCAGATACGCAGTATTTT. This chain uses TRBV7-9 with TRBJ2-3; 10 bases are shared with TRBD2. V shed 5 bases and J 4 bases; nucleotides not matched to a gene: 12. Germline CDR1 SEHNR, CDR2 FQNEAQ (reference sequence). The CDR3 is made up of 17 amino acids.

This chain links TRBV5-1 with TRBJ2-7, with a tentative D call TRBD1 (5 bases). This CDR3 comprises 15 residues. V gave up 4 bases and J gave up 3 bases, with 17 bases separating them. Per the germline V gene, CDR1 is SGHRS and CDR2 is YFSETQ. As DNA, the CDR3 is TGCGCCAGCAGCACCCCCCCCGGCAGGGACTACGAGCAGTACTTC. Its protein is CASSTPPGRDYEQYF.

This clonotype has a count of ten or more. This rearrangement joins TRBV5-4 to TRBJ2-7; 8 bases are a match to TRBD1. V trimming: 5 bases; J trimming: 3 bases; junction bases outside the gene matches: 7. In germline, CDR1 is SGHNT, CDR2 YYREEE (reference sequence). This CDR3 has 14 amino acids. CDR3 protein: CASRKFGQGYEQYF. CDR3 nucleotide sequence: TGTGCCAGCAGGAAGTTTGGACAGGGCTACGAGCAGTACTTC.

This clonotype occurred a few times. The J gene is TRBJ2-7, the V gene TRBV7-6; 8 bases are shared with TRBD1. Germline CDR1 and CDR2: SGHVS and FNYEAQ. V was pared by 3 bases and J by 6 bases, with 19 bases of the junction left unmatched. The CDR3 has 18 amino acids. In DNA form, the CDR3 reads TGTGCCAGCAGCTTCTTGACAGGGGCAAGTCGGAACTTAAGCGAGCAGTACTTC. This encodes CASSFLTGASRNLSEQYF.

This clonotype was observed at least ten times. The chain employs TRBV7-2 and TRBJ2-7, with D unresolved. This CDR3 is built from 15 residues. Trimming pared 4 bases from V and 3 bases from J, leaving 16 bases between. Germline-derived CDR1 and CDR2 are SGHTA and FQGNSA. The CDR3 sequence is CASSSRSQVLYEQYF. CDR3 coding DNA: TGTGCCAGCAGCTCCAGGAGTCAGGTACTCTACGAGCAGTACTTC.

This clonotype was recorded only once. This chain joins TRBV9 and TRBJ2-7; 7 nucleotides agree with TRBD1. CDR1 is SGDLS, CDR2 YYNGEE, per germline. V shed 0 bases and J 11 bases; nucleotides not matched to a gene: 8. The CDR3 sequence is 13 residues long. DNA of the CDR3: TGTGCCAGCAGCGTAGCTACAGGGGTAGAGAAGTACTTC. Its translation: CASSVATGVEKYF.

This clonotype was detected only a few times. This rearrangement joins TRBV11-2 to TRBJ2-3; TRBD1 matches at 8 bases. Losses at the gene ends were 4 bases for V and 2 bases for J; bases not matched to a gene: 17. This CDR3 has 19 residues. Germline V lookup: CDR1 SGHAT, CDR2 FQNNGV. The CDR3 nucleotides read TGTGCCAGCAGCTCCTTCCCCAATGTCAGGGGGCCGGCCACAGATACGCAGTATTTT. As protein: CASSSFPNVRGPATDTQYF.

There are a few counts of this clonotype. CDR3 coding DNA: TGCAGCGTTGGGGTGAGCTCCTACAATGAGCAGTTCTTC. It is translated as CSVGVSSYNEQFF. The chain carries TRBV29-1 and TRBJ2-1; no reliable D call. This CDR3 is 13 amino acids long. CDR1 SQVTM and CDR2 ANQGSEA come from the germline V gene. V shed 4 bases and J shed 0 bases, with 7 bases lying between them.

This clonotype turned up a few times. This rearrangement joins TRBV12-3 or TRBV12-4 to TRBJ2-3; either TRBD1 or TRBD2 may supply D (5 bases each). The CDR3 sequence is 14 residues long. Trimming cost V 4 bases and J 4 bases, with 12 bases left between them. CDR3 in amino acids: CASSYRGPADTQYF. The CDR3 DNA is TGTGCCAGCAGTTACCGGGGCCCTGCAGATACGCAGTATTTT.

The chain recombines TRBV6-2 or TRBV6-3 with TRBJ2-2; D remains ambiguous. CDR1 is MNHEY and CDR2 is SVGEGT in the germline V gene. Trimming removed 0 bases at V and 9 bases at J, with 14 bases between. The CDR3 is 15 residues long. The CDR3 nucleotides are TGTGCCAGCAGTTACTCTGGTCGGCGCCCGAGGGAGCTGTTTTTT. Translating gives CASSYSGRRPRELFF.

This clonotype was recorded many times. J is TRBJ2-3 and V is TRBV7-2; 9 bases map to TRBD2. The CDR3 length is 15 residues. Germline CDR1 SGHTA, CDR2 FQGNSA. V was clipped by 3 bases and J by 1 base; unmatched bases: 2. The CDR3 loop is CASSLTSGRTDTQYF. DNA of the CDR3: TGTGCCAGCAGCTTGACTAGCGGACGCACAGATACGCAGTATTTT. The entire variable domain, with the rest obtained from reference TRBV7-2 and TRBJ2-3, is as follows: GAGVSQSPSNKVTEKGKDVELRCDPISGHTALYWYRQSLGQGLEFLIYFQGNSAPDKSGLPSDRFSAERTGGSVSTLTIQRTQQEDSAVYLCASSLTSGRTDTQYFGPGTRLTVL.

This clonotype was seen a few times. The rearrangement joins TRBV7-2 to TRBJ1-1; 9 nucleotides line up with TRBD1. The V gene's germline CDR1 is SGHTA and CDR2 FQGNSA. The junction had 8 bases not matched to a gene; V was cut back by 5 bases and J by 4 bases. The CDR3 consists of 15 residues. This CDR3 reads CASSGGTGRSTEAFF. The CDR3 bases are TGTGCCAGCAGCGGCGGGACAGGGAGGAGCACTGAAGCTTTCTTT.

This clonotype was picked up a small number of times. The rearrangement joins TRBV20-1 to TRBJ2-1; D possibly corresponds to TRBD1 (7 bases). In germline, CDR1 is DFQATT, CDR2 SNEGSKA (reference sequence). The V and J ends lost 0 bases and 2 bases respectively, with 17 bases between them. There are 17 residues in the CDR3. In DNA, the CDR3 is TGCAGTGCTAGAGATCGTGGGCCAGGGGGGACCTACAATGAGCAGTTCTTC. This gives the protein CSARDRGPGGTYNEQFF.

In this sample, this clonotype turned up many times. This chain joins TRBV6-6 and TRBJ2-6; D might be TRBD1 (5 bases). The V and J ends lost 6 bases and 0 bases respectively, with 9 bases between them. The CDR3 is made up of 15 amino acids. CDR1 MNHNY and CDR2 SVGAGI come from the germline V gene (reference sequence). The CDR3 is CASRGDSSGANVLTF. The CDR3 bases are TGTGCCAGCAGAGGAGACAGCTCTGGGGCCAACGTCCTGACTTTC.

This clonotype was seen many times. This chain links TRBV7-2 with TRBJ2-1; 8 positions match TRBD1. The CDR3 has 13 amino acids. CDR1 is SGHTA, CDR2 FQGNSA, per germline. With V trimmed by 5 bases and J by 10 bases, 7 bases remained unmatched. CDR3 in amino acids: CASSPGGQGEQFF. CDR3 bases: TGTGCCAGCAGCCCAGGGGGCCAAGGGGAGCAGTTCTTC.

Here the CDR3 DNA reads TGTGCCAGCAGCCGAGGGGTAGCGGGGGGCCACCAAGGGGAGCAGTACTTC. Translated, it gives CASSRGVAGGHQGEQYF. The chain joins TRBV6-5 to TRBJ2-7; 10 bases line up with TRBD2. From germline, CDR1 is MNHEY and CDR2 SVGAGI. V gave up 6 bases and J gave up 7 bases; unmatched junction bases: 18. CDR3 length equals 17 residues.